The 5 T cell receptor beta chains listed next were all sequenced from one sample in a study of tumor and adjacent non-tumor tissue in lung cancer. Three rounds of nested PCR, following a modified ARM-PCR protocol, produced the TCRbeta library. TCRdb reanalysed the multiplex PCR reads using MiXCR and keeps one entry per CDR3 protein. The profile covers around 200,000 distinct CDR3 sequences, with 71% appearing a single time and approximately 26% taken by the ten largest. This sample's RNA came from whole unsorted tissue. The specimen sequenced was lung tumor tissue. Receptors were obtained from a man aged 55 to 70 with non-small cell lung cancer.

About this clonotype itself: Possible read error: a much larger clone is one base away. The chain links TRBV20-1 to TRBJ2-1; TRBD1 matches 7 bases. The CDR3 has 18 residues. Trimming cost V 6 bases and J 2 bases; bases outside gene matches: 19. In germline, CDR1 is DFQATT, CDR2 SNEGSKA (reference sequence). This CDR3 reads CSARLGLPGQGAYNEQFF. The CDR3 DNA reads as TGCAGTGCACGCCTCGGTCTGCCCGGCCAGGGGGCCTACAATGAGCAGTTCTTC.

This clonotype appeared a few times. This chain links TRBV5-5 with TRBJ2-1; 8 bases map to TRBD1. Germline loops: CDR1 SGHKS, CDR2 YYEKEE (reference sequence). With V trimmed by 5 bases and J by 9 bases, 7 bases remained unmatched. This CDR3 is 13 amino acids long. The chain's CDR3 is CASSWDRRGEQFF. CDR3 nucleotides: TGTGCCAGCAGTTGGGACAGGAGGGGTGAGCAGTTCTTC.

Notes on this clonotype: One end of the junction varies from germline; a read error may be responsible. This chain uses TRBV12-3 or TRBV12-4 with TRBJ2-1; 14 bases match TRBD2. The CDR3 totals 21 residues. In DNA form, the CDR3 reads TGTACCAGCAGTTCCATCAGGGGGACTAGCGGGGGAGGGACCATATGGGATGAGCAGTTTTTC. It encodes CTSSSIRGTSGGGTIWDEQFF.

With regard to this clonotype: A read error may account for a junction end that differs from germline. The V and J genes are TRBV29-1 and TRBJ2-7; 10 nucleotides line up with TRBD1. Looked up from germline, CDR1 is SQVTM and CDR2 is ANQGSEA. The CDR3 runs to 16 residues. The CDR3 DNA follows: TGCAGCGTTCGAACCCGGACAGGGGGTGATGAAGACGAGCAGCACTTC. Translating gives CSVRTRTGGDEDEQHF.

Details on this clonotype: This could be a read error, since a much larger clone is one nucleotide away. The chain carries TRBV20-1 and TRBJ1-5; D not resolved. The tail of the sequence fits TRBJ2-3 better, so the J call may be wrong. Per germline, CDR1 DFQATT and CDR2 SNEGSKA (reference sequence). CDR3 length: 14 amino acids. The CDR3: CSAKTALGWQPQYF. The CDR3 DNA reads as TGCAGTGCGAAAACAGCGCTCGGGTGGCAGCCCCAGTATTTT.